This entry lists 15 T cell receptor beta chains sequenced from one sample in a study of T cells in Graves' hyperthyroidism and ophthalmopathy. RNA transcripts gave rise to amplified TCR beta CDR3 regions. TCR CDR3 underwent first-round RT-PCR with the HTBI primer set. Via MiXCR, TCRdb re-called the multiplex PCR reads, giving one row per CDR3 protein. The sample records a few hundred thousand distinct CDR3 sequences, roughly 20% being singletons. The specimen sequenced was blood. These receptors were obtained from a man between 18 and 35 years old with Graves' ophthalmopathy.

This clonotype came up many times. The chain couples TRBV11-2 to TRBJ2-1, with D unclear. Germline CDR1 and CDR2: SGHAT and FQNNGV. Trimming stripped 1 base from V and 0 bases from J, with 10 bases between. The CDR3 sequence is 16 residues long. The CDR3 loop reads CASSLAPPPSYNEQFF. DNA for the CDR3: TGTGCCAGCAGCTTAGCCCCCCCTCCCTCCTACAATGAGCAGTTCTTC.

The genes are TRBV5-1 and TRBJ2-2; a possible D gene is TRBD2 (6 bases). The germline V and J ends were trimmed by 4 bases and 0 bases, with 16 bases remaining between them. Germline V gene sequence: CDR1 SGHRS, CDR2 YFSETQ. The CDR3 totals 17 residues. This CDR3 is CASSIRSGGSNTGELFF. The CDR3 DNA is TGCGCCAGCAGCATCCGTTCCGGGGGATCGAACACCGGGGAGCTGTTTTTT. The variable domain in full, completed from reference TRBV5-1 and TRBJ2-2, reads KAGVTQTPRYLIKTRGQQVTLSCSPISGHRSVSWYQQTPGQGLQFLFEYFSETQRNKGNFPGRFSGRQFSNSRSEMNVSTLELGDSALYLCASSIRSGGSNTGELFFGEGSRLTVL.

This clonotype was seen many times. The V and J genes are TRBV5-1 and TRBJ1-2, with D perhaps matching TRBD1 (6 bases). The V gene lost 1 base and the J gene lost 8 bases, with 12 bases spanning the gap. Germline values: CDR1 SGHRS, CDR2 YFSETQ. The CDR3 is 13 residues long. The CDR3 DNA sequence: TGCGCCAGCAGCTTGAACAGGGTGGAAGGCTACACCTTC. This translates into CASSLNRVEGYTF.

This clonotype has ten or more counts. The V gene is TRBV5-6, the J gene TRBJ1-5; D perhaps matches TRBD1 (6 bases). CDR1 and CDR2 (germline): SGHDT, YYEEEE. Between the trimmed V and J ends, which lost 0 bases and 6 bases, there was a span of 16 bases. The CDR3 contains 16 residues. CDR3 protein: CASSLDDGRGGQPQHF. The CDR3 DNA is TGTGCCAGCAGCTTGGACGATGGCAGGGGCGGTCAGCCCCAGCATTTT.

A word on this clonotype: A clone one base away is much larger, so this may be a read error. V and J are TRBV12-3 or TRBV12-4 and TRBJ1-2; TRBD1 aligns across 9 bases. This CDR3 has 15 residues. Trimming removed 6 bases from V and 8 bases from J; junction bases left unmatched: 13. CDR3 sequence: CASRVTSGQGEGYTF. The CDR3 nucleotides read TGTGCCAGCAGAGTAACCTCGGGACAGGGTGAAGGCTACACCTTC.

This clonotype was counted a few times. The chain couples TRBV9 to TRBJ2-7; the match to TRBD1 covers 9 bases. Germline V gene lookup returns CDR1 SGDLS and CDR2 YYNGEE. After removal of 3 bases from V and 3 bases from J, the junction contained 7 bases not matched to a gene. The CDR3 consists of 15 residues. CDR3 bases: TGTGCCAGCAGCGCCGGGACAGGGCCTCACTACGAGCAGTACTTC. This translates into CASSAGTGPHYEQYF. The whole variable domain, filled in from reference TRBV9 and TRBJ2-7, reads DSGVTQTPKHLITATGQRVTLRCSPRSGDLSVYWYQQSLDQGLQFLIQYYNGEERAKGNILERFSAQQFPDLHSELNLSSLELGDSALYFCASSAGTGPHYEQYFGPGTRLTVT.

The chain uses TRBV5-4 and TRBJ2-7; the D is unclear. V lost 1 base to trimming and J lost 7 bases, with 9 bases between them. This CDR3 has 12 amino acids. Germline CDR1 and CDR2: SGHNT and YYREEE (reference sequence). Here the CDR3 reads CASSLNIGEQYF. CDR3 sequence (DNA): TGTGCCAGCAGCTTGAACATTGGTGAGCAGTACTTC.

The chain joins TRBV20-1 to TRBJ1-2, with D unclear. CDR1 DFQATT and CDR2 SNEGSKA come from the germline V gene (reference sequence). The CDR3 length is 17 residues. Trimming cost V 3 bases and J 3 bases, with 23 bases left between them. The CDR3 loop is CSASTVFLGEPDYGYTF. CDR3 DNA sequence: TGCAGTGCTAGTACAGTCTTTCTGGGAGAACCAGACTATGGCTACACCTTC.

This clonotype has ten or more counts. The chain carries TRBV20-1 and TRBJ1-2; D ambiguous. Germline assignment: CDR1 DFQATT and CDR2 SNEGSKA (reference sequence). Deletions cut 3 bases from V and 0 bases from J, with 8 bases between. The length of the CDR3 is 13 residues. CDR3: CSARPEANYGYTF. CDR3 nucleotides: TGCAGTGCTAGGCCAGAAGCTAACTATGGCTACACCTTC.

DNA for the CDR3: TGTGCCAGTAGTATAGACAGGGGCCTCAATCAGCCCCAGCATTTT. Amino acid sequence: CASSIDRGLNQPQHF. The V and J genes are TRBV19 and TRBJ1-5, with a tentative D call TRBD1 (6 bases). This CDR3 is 15 amino acids long. Between the trimmed V and J ends, which lost 0 bases and 3 bases, there was a span of 9 bases. From germline, CDR1 is LNHDA and CDR2 SQIVND (reference sequence). The complete variable domain, with remaining parts taken from reference TRBV19 and TRBJ1-5, reads DGGITQSPKYLFRKEGQNVTLSCEQNLNHDAMYWYRQDPGQGLRLIYYSQIVNDFQKGDIAEGYSVSREKKESFPLTVTSAQKNPTAFYLCASSIDRGLNQPQHFGDGTRLSIL.

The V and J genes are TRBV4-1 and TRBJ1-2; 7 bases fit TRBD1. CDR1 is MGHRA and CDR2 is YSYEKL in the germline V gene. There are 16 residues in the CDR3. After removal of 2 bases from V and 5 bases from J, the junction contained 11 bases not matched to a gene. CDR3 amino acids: CASSQTQGQDGYGYTF. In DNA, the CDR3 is TGCGCCAGCAGCCAAACTCAAGGACAGGATGGATATGGCTACACCTTC.

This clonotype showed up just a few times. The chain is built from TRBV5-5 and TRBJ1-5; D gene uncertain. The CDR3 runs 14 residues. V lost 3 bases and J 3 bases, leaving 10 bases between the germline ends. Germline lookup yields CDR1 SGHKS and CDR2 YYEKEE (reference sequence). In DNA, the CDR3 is TGTGCCAGCAGCTGGACTTCACCCAATCAGCCCCAGCATTTT. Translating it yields CASSWTSPNQPQHF.

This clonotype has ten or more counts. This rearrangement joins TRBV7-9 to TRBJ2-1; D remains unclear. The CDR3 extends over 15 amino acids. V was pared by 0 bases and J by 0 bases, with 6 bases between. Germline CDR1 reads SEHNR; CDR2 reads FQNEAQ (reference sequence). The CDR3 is CASSLARSSYNEQFF. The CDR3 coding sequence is TGTGCCAGCAGCTTAGCCCGTAGCTCCTACAATGAGCAGTTCTTC.

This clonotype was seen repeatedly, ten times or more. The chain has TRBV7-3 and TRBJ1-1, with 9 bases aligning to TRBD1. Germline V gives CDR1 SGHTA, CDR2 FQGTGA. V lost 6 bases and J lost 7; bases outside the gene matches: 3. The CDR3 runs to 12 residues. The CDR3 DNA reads TGTGCCAGCAGTCGACAGGGGGATGAAGCTTTCTTT. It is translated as CASSRQGDEAFF.

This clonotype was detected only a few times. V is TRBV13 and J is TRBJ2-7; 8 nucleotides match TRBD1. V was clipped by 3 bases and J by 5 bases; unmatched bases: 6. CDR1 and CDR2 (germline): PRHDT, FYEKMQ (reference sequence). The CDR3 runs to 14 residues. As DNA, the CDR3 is TGTGCCAGCAGCTTCCGGGACAGGCGACACGAGCAGTACTTC. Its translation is CASSFRDRRHEQYF.